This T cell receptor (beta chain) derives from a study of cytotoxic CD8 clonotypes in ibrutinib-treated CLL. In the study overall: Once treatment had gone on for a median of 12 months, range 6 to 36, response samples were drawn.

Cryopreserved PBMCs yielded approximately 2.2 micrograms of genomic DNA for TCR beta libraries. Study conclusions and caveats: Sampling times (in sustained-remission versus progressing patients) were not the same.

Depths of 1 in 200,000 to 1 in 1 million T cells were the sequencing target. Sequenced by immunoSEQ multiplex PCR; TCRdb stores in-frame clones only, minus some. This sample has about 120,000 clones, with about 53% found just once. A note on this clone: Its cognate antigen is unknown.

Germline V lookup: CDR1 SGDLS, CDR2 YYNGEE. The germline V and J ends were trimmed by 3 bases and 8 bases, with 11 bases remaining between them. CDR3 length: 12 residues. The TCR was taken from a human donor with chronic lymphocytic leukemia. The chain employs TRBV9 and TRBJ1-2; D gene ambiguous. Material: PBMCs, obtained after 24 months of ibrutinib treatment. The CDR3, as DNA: TGTGCCAGCAGCGCCGGTGGGAGCGGCTACACCTTC. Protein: CASSAGGSGYTF.